Shown below are 27 T cell receptor beta chains from a single sample sequenced in a study of blood T cells in healthy people across ages. Next came a second PCR, run for about 6 to 11 cycles, which used a sample-barcoded 5' primer along with a J-beta primer mix. TCRdb re-analysed the 5' RACE reads in MiXCR, keeping a single row per CDR3 protein. Among roughly 790,000 distinct CDR3 sequences listed, roughly 45% were seen once. The sequenced sample was blood. Receptors originate from a woman aged 60-75 years in good health.

The J gene is TRBJ2-1, the V gene TRBV11-1, with D possibly matching TRBD1 (6 bases). The length of the CDR3 is 14 residues. V lost 1 base and J 10 bases, leaving 14 bases between the germline ends. Germline V CDR1 and CDR2: SGHAT, FQDESV (reference sequence). CDR3 DNA sequence: TGTGCCAGCAGCTTAGGGACAGTGACCTACGAGCAGTTCTTC. Its protein product is CASSLGTVTYEQFF.

The rearrangement joins TRBV27 to TRBJ1-2; D is unclear. This CDR3 has 15 amino acids. Trimming took off 3 bases at V and 0 bases at J, with 11 bases between the two ends. Germline CDR1 reads MNHEY; CDR2 reads SMNVEV (reference sequence). The CDR3 sequence: CASSFAPRTNYGYTF. The CDR3 nucleotides are TGTGCCAGCAGTTTCGCCCCCCGTACTAACTATGGCTACACCTTC.

The rearrangement uses TRBV7-9 and TRBJ2-3; D not resolved. With 5 bases removed from V and 4 bases from J, the gap between germline ends came to 13 bases. The CDR3 runs 14 residues. The germline V gene has CDR1 SEHNR and CDR2 FQNEAQ (reference sequence). CDR3: CASSLPWDPDTQYF. The DNA of the CDR3 is TGTGCCAGCAGCCTGCCCTGGGATCCAGATACGCAGTATTTT.

V is TRBV6-1 and J is TRBJ2-3; TRBD2 matches at 14 bases. Trimming removed 7 bases from V and 2 bases from J; junction bases left unmatched: 2. This CDR3 comprises 15 residues. The germline CDR1 and CDR2 sequences are MNHNS and SASEGT. CDR3 region: CASMGLAGATDTQYF. The CDR3 DNA is TGTGCCAGCATGGGACTAGCGGGAGCCACAGATACGCAGTATTTT.

The chain has TRBV5-1 and TRBJ2-1; D not resolved. V lost 3 bases, J lost 10 bases, and 8 bases lay in between. This CDR3 spans 11 amino acids. Germline CDR1 reads SGHRS; CDR2 reads YFSETQ. The DNA of the CDR3 is TGCGCCAGCAGCTCCCACCTCGAGCAGTTCTTC. Amino acid sequence: CASSSHLEQFF.

As to this clonotype: With a much larger clone just one base away, this may be a read error. This chain connects TRBV20-1 to TRBJ2-5; 9 bases match TRBD1. The CDR3 runs 13 residues. V lost 3 bases and J lost 13; bases outside the gene matches: 12. Germline-derived CDR1 and CDR2 are DFQATT and SNEGSKA (reference sequence). Here the CDR3 reads CSARGQGFYERYF. CDR3 DNA sequence: TGCAGTGCTAGGGGACAGGGTTTTTACGAGCGGTACTTC.

The chain carries TRBV12-3 or TRBV12-4 and TRBJ2-1; a weak D match, TRBD2 (6 bases). The CDR3 is made up of 15 amino acids. Trimming left V 10 bases short and J 3 bases short, with 19 bases between. In DNA form, the CDR3 reads TGTGCCACTGGGACCGCGCGGGGCAGCTACAATGAGCAGTTCTTC. Translation gives CATGTARGSYNEQFF.

The chain links TRBV19 to TRBJ2-1, with D perhaps assigned TRBD1 or TRBD2 (5 bases each). The germline V gene has CDR1 LNHDA and CDR2 SQIVND (reference sequence). This CDR3 is 12 amino acids long. V was clipped by 4 bases and J by 13 bases, with 14 bases between them. In nucleotides, the CDR3 is TGTGCCAGTAGTACCGCTGGGGACGGTCAGTTCTTC. Amino acid sequence: CASSTAGDGQFF.

A word on this clonotype: A much larger clone sits a single nucleotide away, making a read error possible. This sequence joins TRBV20-1 and TRBJ2-1, with D possibly being TRBD2 (6 bases). CDR3 size: 15 residues. Germline loops: CDR1 DFQATT, CDR2 SNEGSKA (reference sequence). This CDR3 reads CSAPQDGSSYNGQFF. DNA for the CDR3: TGCAGTGCCCCTCAGGACGGGAGCTCCTACAATGGGCAGTTCTTC.

This clonotype was recorded many times. The gene calls are TRBV20-1 and TRBJ1-6, with D tentatively TRBD1 (6 bases). Between the trimmed V and J ends, which lost 0 bases and 12 bases, there was a span of 9 bases. In germline, CDR1 is DFQATT, CDR2 SNEGSKA (reference sequence). The CDR3 totals 12 residues. The CDR3 reads CSARDRGGPLHF. The CDR3 coding sequence is TGCAGTGCTAGAGACAGGGGAGGACCCCTCCACTTT.

This clonotype was found a few times. The rearrangement links TRBV5-1 to TRBJ2-5, with TRBD2 as a possible D gene (5 bases). This CDR3 is built from 16 residues. Per germline, CDR1 SGHRS and CDR2 YFSETQ. Trimming took 2 bases from V and 4 from J, leaving 18 bases between them. The CDR3 region is CASSFSTLSSGETQYF. CDR3 coding DNA: TGCGCCAGCAGCTTCTCTACCTTATCCAGCGGAGAGACCCAGTACTTC. The whole variable domain, filled in from reference TRBV5-1 and TRBJ2-5, reads KAGVTQTPRYLIKTRGQQVTLSCSPISGHRSVSWYQQTPGQGLQFLFEYFSETQRNKGNFPGRFSGRQFSNSRSEMNVSTLELGDSALYLCASSFSTLSSGETQYFGPGTRLLVL.

This clonotype has a handful of counts. The chain uses TRBV7-9 and TRBJ2-1; 11 bases align to TRBD2. Matching the DNA end better, TRBJ2-7 makes the J call doubtful. Germline-derived CDR1 and CDR2 are SEHNR and FQNEAQ (reference sequence). CDR3 length: 16 amino acids. The CDR3 loop is CASSLEGGLAGNEQYF. The CDR3, as DNA: TGTGCCAGCAGCTTAGAAGGAGGACTAGCGGGCAATGAGCAGTACTTC.

The V and J genes are TRBV20-1 and TRBJ2-1, with D possibly matching TRBD1 (6 bases). This CDR3 contains 14 residues. Between the trimmed V and J ends, which lost 5 bases and 1 base, there was a span of 12 bases. Germline-derived CDR1 and CDR2 are DFQATT and SNEGSKA (reference sequence). Here the CDR3 DNA reads TGCAGTGCTGGACAGATGGTGTCCTACAATGAGCAGTTCTTC. This gives the protein CSAGQMVSYNEQFF.

The V gene is TRBV15, the J gene TRBJ2-6; D possibly corresponds to TRBD1 (6 bases). Germline V gene sequence: CDR1 LNHNV, CDR2 YYDKDF (reference sequence). Trimming cost V 3 bases and J 0 bases, with 15 bases left between them. This CDR3 has 18 residues. The CDR3 sequence is CATSSTGNRASGANVLTF. CDR3 sequence (DNA): TGTGCCACCAGCAGTACAGGGAACCGTGCCTCTGGGGCCAACGTCCTGACTTTC.

This rearrangement joins TRBV5-1 to TRBJ1-2, with 7 bases fitting TRBD1. The CDR3 consists of 15 residues. Unmatched junction bases numbered 6, after V lost 4 bases and J lost 0 bases. The germline gives CDR1 SGHRS, CDR2 YFSETQ. CDR3 in amino acids: CASSTGQAPNYGYTF. CDR3 in DNA: TGCGCCAGCAGCACCGGACAGGCACCTAACTATGGCTACACCTTC.

The chain combines TRBV7-9 with TRBJ2-2; tentatively, D is TRBD1 (5 bases). The germline V gene has CDR1 SEHNR and CDR2 FQNEAQ (reference sequence). The CDR3 totals 14 residues. V was shortened by 8 bases and J by 0 bases, with 10 bases between the two germline ends. CDR3 region: CASVGPSNTGELFF. CDR3 sequence (DNA): TGTGCCAGCGTGGGGCCGTCGAACACCGGGGAGCTGTTTTTT.

A remark on this clonotype: This may be a read error, as it is one base from a much larger clone. This chain uses TRBV11-1 with TRBJ1-2; D is unresolved. The CDR3 extends over 13 amino acids. Germline V gene sequence: CDR1 SGHAT, CDR2 FQDESV (reference sequence). The CDR3 spells CASNLRVEDGYTF. The CDR3 DNA follows: TGTGCCAGCAACTTACGAGTGGAGGATGGCTACACCTTC.

This clonotype was seen more than once but under ten times. The gene calls are TRBV20-1 and TRBJ2-3; 7 nucleotides match TRBD2. V lost 5 bases and J lost 1; bases outside the gene matches: 6. This CDR3 contains 14 residues. From germline, CDR1 is DFQATT and CDR2 SNEGSKA (reference sequence). CDR3 sequence reads: CSAWTSLGTDTQYF. The CDR3 DNA reads TGCAGTGCTTGGACTAGTCTGGGCACAGATACGCAGTATTTT.

The chain has TRBV28 and TRBJ1-6; D unresolved. Trimming stripped 7 bases from V and 4 bases from J, with 11 bases between. The CDR3 loop spans 14 amino acids. CDR1 MDHEN and CDR2 SYDVKM come from the germline V gene. The CDR3 sequence is CASNVDGYNSPLHF. In nucleotides, the CDR3 is TGTGCCAGCAATGTTGACGGTTATAATTCACCCCTCCACTTT.

This clonotype was seen many times. The chain couples TRBV29-1 to TRBJ2-1, with D perhaps matching TRBD2 (5 bases). The CDR3 totals 14 residues. Trimming pared 3 bases from V and 1 base from J, leaving 10 bases between. Germline CDR1 is SQVTM and CDR2 is ANQGSEA. The CDR3: CSVDYPGSYNEQFF. The CDR3 DNA follows: TGCAGCGTTGATTACCCGGGATCCTACAATGAGCAGTTCTTC.

V and J are TRBV7-3 and TRBJ2-3, with 10 bases identical to TRBD1. In germline, CDR1 is SGHTA, CDR2 FQGTGA. Germline trimming cut 4 bases from V and 2 bases from J; bases unmatched to any gene: 9. This CDR3 is 17 amino acids long. CDR3 region: CASSSETGGLPTDTQYF. CDR3 coding DNA: TGTGCCAGCAGCTCCGAGACAGGGGGCCTCCCCACAGATACGCAGTATTTT.

V and J are TRBV3-1 and TRBJ2-7; 8 positions match TRBD1. V gave up 0 bases and J gave up 2 bases; unmatched junction bases: 3. The CDR3 extends over 15 amino acids. From germline, CDR1 is LGHDT and CDR2 YNNKEL (reference sequence). Here the CDR3 DNA reads TGTGCCAGCAGCCAAGATTGGGACAGGACCTACGAGCAGTACTTC. Protein sequence: CASSQDWDRTYEQYF.

This clonotype was seen more than once but under ten times. This chain joins TRBV12-5 and TRBJ2-2; the match to TRBD1 covers 7 bases. The CDR3 extends over 14 amino acids. V dropped 9 bases and J dropped 7; count of bases not matched to a gene: 11. Germline V lookup: CDR1 LGHNT, CDR2 FRNRAP. The CDR3 DNA sequence: TGTGCTAGCGCCCAGGGGGACGGGGTCGGGGAGCTGTTTTTT. This encodes CASAQGDGVGELFF.

The chain uses TRBV25-1 and TRBJ2-1; D perhaps matches TRBD2 (5 bases). V was cut by 3 bases and J by 4 bases, with 13 bases left in between. Germline V gene data show CDR1 as MGHDK and CDR2 as SYGVNS. The CDR3 is 15 amino acids. DNA of the CDR3: TGTGCCAGCAGTGACCGGGGTTACGGTTACAATGAGCAGTTCTTC. Its translation: CASSDRGYGYNEQFF.

This clonotype occurred many times. This chain connects TRBV15 to TRBJ2-1; D unresolved. Germline lookup yields CDR1 LNHNV and CDR2 YYDKDF (reference sequence). The CDR3 runs to 13 residues. The ends were cut back, 0 bases at V and 10 bases at J, with 10 bases in the middle. CDR3 sequence: CATSRDWTAEQFF. The CDR3 bases are TGTGCCACCAGCAGAGATTGGACCGCGGAGCAGTTCTTC.

V is TRBV20-1 and J is TRBJ1-6; D is uncertain. Germline V gene sequence: CDR1 DFQATT, CDR2 SNEGSKA (reference sequence). Trimming removed 5 bases from V and 10 bases from J, with 15 bases in between. The CDR3 has 13 residues. DNA of the CDR3: TGCAGTGCTGGCGAAGCGGCGGGCTCACCCCTCCACTTT. The encoded protein is CSAGEAAGSPLHF.

This clonotype was detected only a few times. The rearrangement uses TRBV7-2 and TRBJ2-1; tentative D call: TRBD2 (6 bases). Trimming took off 4 bases at V and 13 bases at J, with 20 bases between the two ends. The CDR3 loop spans 14 amino acids. Germline V gene data show CDR1 as SGHTA and CDR2 as FQGNSA. Here the CDR3 DNA reads TGTGCCAGCAGCTCCTCGACGATTCGGGAGACCCAGTTCTTC. Protein: CASSSSTIRETQFF.